Reported below is one T cell receptor beta chain. V gave up 5 bases and J gave up 8 bases; unmatched junction bases: 15. The CDR3 has 17 amino acids. Germline V gene sequence: CDR1 MGHDK, CDR2 SYGVNS. The entry originates in a study of blood T cell repertoires in COVID-19. Study in general: Sample material is recorded as cDNA or gDNA derived from T cells, B-cell-depleted T cells, or PBMCs.

Cohort 3 donors were reported recovered after two negative PCRs, clearance, or symptom resolution. Sequenced by immunoSEQ multiplex PCR; TCRdb stores in-frame clones only, minus some. The sample has fewer than 600,000 clones; around 89% are singletons. The receptor was derived from a middle-aged woman who had recovered from COVID-19. V usage is TRBV25-1 and J usage is TRBJ1-4; 9 nucleotides match TRBD1. The sequenced sample consisted of PBMCs or T cells enriched from blood (not recorded which). Written as DNA, the CDR3 is TGTGCCAGCAGTCCCGGGACAGGGATTGGGCAAAGCGAAAAACTGTTTTTT. Its translation: CASSPGTGIGQSEKLFF.